One sample yielded the 21 T cell receptor beta chains listed below, sequenced in a study of shared T cell receptors in the human thymus. Measured with immunoSEQ multiplex PCR; TCRdb has only the in-frame clones, and not every one. The data show some 700,000 clones, with 70% to 90% seen just once and 0.008% to 0.011% held by the top ten. This sample also appeared in a second study, on human thymus T cells.

The material sequenced was thymocytes. These receptors were obtained from a girl under three years old with a congenital heart defect.

The chain recombines TRBV7-2 with TRBJ2-7, with a weak D call TRBD1 (7 bases). Trimming took 1 base from V and 0 from J, leaving 19 bases between them. The germline V gene encodes CDR1 SGHTA and CDR2 FQGNSA. This CDR3 spans 18 amino acids. This CDR3 reads CASSLVGAGGQTSYEQYF. The DNA of the CDR3 is TGTGCCAGCAGCTTAGTGGGGGCCGGGGGACAGACCTCCTACGAGCAGTACTTC.

The chain uses TRBV4-2 and TRBJ2-5; 13 positions match TRBD2. Germline lookup yields CDR1 LGHNA and CDR2 YNFKEQ. The length of the CDR3 is 17 residues. The V gene end was trimmed by 1 base and the J gene end by 2 bases; junction bases not matched to a gene: 4. In nucleotides, the CDR3 is TGTGCCAGCAGCCAAGGGACTAGCGGGGGTACACAAGAGACCCAGTACTTC. Translated: CASSQGTSGGTQETQYF.

The chain couples TRBV27 to TRBJ1-5, with unresolved D. The CDR3 consists of 15 residues. V was clipped by 4 bases and J by 2 bases, with 12 bases between them. In germline, CDR1 is MNHEY, CDR2 SMNVEV (reference sequence). CDR3 loop: CASSSSQQGNQPQHF. Here the CDR3 DNA reads TGTGCCAGCAGTTCCTCGCAGCAGGGCAATCAGCCCCAGCATTTT.

J is TRBJ1-1 and V is TRBV6-6, with TRBD1 matching over 7 bases. Per the germline V gene, CDR1 is MNHNY and CDR2 is SVGAGI (reference sequence). V trimming: 8 bases; J trimming: 2 bases; junction bases outside the gene matches: 14. CDR3 length: 16 amino acids. CDR3 coding DNA: TGTGCCAGCGATGGGAAACCCCGACAGGGTAACACTGAAGCTTTCTTT. Protein sequence: CASDGKPRQGNTEAFF.

Of note for this clone: Other nucleotide sequences in the sample specify the same CDR3. The rearrangement uses TRBV20-1 and TRBJ1-2; D call uncertain. V was trimmed by 3 bases and J by 4 bases, leaving 3 bases between them. CDR1 and CDR2 (germline): DFQATT, SNEGSKA (reference sequence). This CDR3 is built from 10 residues. The CDR3 DNA follows: TGCAGTGCTAGGCGCTATGGCTACACCTTC. Translating gives CSARRYGYTF.

The chain recombines TRBV4-1 with TRBJ1-6; D is unclear. Looked up from germline, CDR1 is MGHRA and CDR2 is YSYEKL. The CDR3 runs to 19 residues. The ends were cut back, 0 bases at V and 1 base at J, with 16 bases in the middle. CDR3: CASSQDGRREGSYNSPLHF. CDR3 in DNA: TGCGCCAGCAGCCAAGACGGTAGGAGGGAAGGGTCCTATAATTCACCCCTCCACTTT.

The chain couples TRBV7-9 to TRBJ2-3, with TRBD1 matching over 7 bases. V was pared by 3 bases and J by 5 bases, with 11 bases of the junction left unmatched. This CDR3 comprises 16 residues. Germline V gives CDR1 SEHNR, CDR2 FQNEAQ (reference sequence). The CDR3, as DNA: TGTGCCAGCAGCTTTGGGGTGACAGGGTTTTTAGATACGCAGTATTTT. Translating it yields CASSFGVTGFLDTQYF.

This rearrangement joins TRBV18 to TRBJ2-7, with unresolved D. The germline gives CDR1 KGHSH, CDR2 LQKENI. The V end was cut by 6 bases, the J end by 5 bases, with 14 bases between. The CDR3 sequence is 13 residues long. CDR3 amino acids: CASSPPLKHEQYF. The CDR3 bases are TGTGCCAGCTCGCCCCCCCTCAAGCACGAGCAGTACTTC.

The V call is TRBV29-1, the J call TRBJ2-7; 8 bases fit TRBD2. V shed 4 bases, J shed 5 bases, and the junction held 16 bases outside the gene matches. CDR3 length: 16 residues. Germline assignment: CDR1 SQVTM and CDR2 ANQGSEA. CDR3 DNA sequence: TGCAGCGTTGTGAGGGCCCCAGCGGGGGATTCCCACGAGCAGTACTTC. Its protein is CSVVRAPAGDSHEQYF.

This sequence joins TRBV5-1 and TRBJ2-7; D is possibly TRBD2 (5 bases). With 5 bases removed from V and 3 bases from J, the gap between germline ends came to 21 bases. CDR1 and CDR2 (germline): SGHRS, YFSETQ. The CDR3 is made up of 16 amino acids. The CDR3 bases are TGCGCCAGCAGAGTACGGACTGCTAGAAAAGACTACGAGCAGTACTTC. This sequence encodes CASRVRTARKDYEQYF.

The chain is built from TRBV11-2 and TRBJ2-5; 9 nucleotides align to TRBD2. CDR3 size: 15 residues. CDR1 SGHAT and CDR2 FQNNGV come from the germline V gene. V dropped 8 bases and J dropped 5; count of bases not matched to a gene: 12. The chain's CDR3 is CASGPKSGGPETQYF. CDR3 DNA: TGTGCCAGCGGCCCCAAGAGCGGGGGGCCGGAGACCCAGTACTTC.

The chain uses TRBV29-1 and TRBJ2-1; 9 nucleotides align to TRBD2. The CDR3 length is 14 residues. Trimming cost V 4 bases and J 6 bases; bases outside gene matches: 7. CDR1 is SQVTM and CDR2 is ANQGSEA in the germline V gene. The CDR3 is CSVGGAGGPNEQFF. CDR3 bases: TGCAGCGTTGGGGGAGCGGGGGGACCCAATGAGCAGTTCTTC.

This clone was seen only once. The J gene is TRBJ1-1, the V gene TRBV6-5, with a possible D match to TRBD1 (5 bases). Germline CDR1 is MNHEY and CDR2 is SVGAGI. This CDR3 is built from 14 residues. V lost 0 bases and J 4 bases, leaving 9 bases between the germline ends. The CDR3 nucleotides read TGTGCCAGCAGTTACTCGGGCAGGGTCACTGAAGCTTTCTTT. Protein product: CASSYSGRVTEAFF.

The chain has TRBV7-9 and TRBJ2-5; D is possibly TRBD1 (6 bases). CDR3 length: 17 residues. CDR1 is SEHNR, CDR2 FQNEAQ, per germline (reference sequence). V was cut by 8 bases and J by 5 bases, with 27 bases left in between. This CDR3 is CASPPSGEGWEMETQYF. The CDR3 DNA reads TGTGCCAGCCCCCCTTCAGGGGAAGGTTGGGAAATGGAGACCCAGTACTTC.

The rearrangement links TRBV25-1 to TRBJ1-2; 11 bases are shared with TRBD1. The trim removed 4 bases at V and 7 bases at J, leaving 8 bases unmatched. CDR3 length: 15 residues. Germline V gene lookup returns CDR1 MGHDK and CDR2 SYGVNS. The CDR3 bases are TGTGCCAGCAGTGTGCATGGACAGGGGGCGAGTGGCTACACCTTC. Protein sequence: CASSVHGQGASGYTF.

The chain joins TRBV9 to TRBJ2-1, with 10 bases fitting TRBD2. Unmatched junction bases numbered 11, after V lost 7 bases and J lost 4 bases. The CDR3 consists of 16 residues. Germline V gene lookup returns CDR1 SGDLS and CDR2 YYNGEE. CDR3 amino acids: CASAGSSGGPYNEQFF. The CDR3 DNA follows: TGTGCCAGCGCGGGGTCTAGCGGGGGACCGTACAATGAGCAGTTCTTC.

This clone was detected only a few times. The V call is TRBV5-1, the J call TRBJ2-3; the match to TRBD1 covers 9 bases. Germline V gene sequence: CDR1 SGHRS, CDR2 YFSETQ. V dropped 4 bases and J dropped 1; count of bases not matched to a gene: 7. CDR3 size: 16 residues. The CDR3, as DNA: TGCGCCAGCAGCGACCACAGGGGGCACGGCACAGATACGCAGTATTTT. Residues: CASSDHRGHGTDTQYF. The full variable domain, in which reference TRBV5-1 and TRBJ2-3 provide the parts outside the CDR3, is KAGVTQTPRYLIKTRGQQVTLSCSPISGHRSVSWYQQTPGQGLQFLFEYFSETQRNKGNFPGRFSGRQFSNSRSEMNVSTLELGDSALYLCASSDHRGHGTDTQYFGPGTRLTVL.

V and J are TRBV7-2 and TRBJ2-5; TRBD2 might be the D (7 bases). This CDR3 region has 14 residues. V dropped 7 bases and J dropped 5 bases, with 17 bases sitting between them. CDR1 SGHTA and CDR2 FQGNSA come from the germline V gene. CDR3 region: CASTFLGGQETQYF. CDR3 DNA: TGTGCCAGCACCTTCCTGGGGGGGCAGGAGACCCAGTACTTC. The complete variable domain, with remaining parts taken from reference TRBV7-2 and TRBJ2-5, reads GAGVSQSPSNKVTEKGKDVELRCDPISGHTALYWYRQSLGQGLEFLIYFQGNSAPDKSGLPSDRFSAERTGGSVSTLTIQRTQQEDSAVYLCASTFLGGQETQYFGPGTRLLVL.

The rearrangement uses TRBV5-6 and TRBJ1-4, with no clear D. V was pared by 2 bases and J by 5 bases, with 13 bases between. Germline V lookup: CDR1 SGHDT, CDR2 YYEEEE. The CDR3 runs to 15 residues. As DNA, the CDR3 is TGTGCCAGCAGCTTCAGGAGGGAGGCCAATGAAAAACTGTTTTTT. Its protein is CASSFRREANEKLFF.

V is TRBV6-1 and J is TRBJ2-3; possibly TRBD1 for D (6 bases). V dropped 4 bases and J dropped 2 bases, with 13 bases sitting between them. This CDR3 contains 15 residues. In germline, CDR1 is MNHNS, CDR2 SASEGT. The CDR3 DNA follows: TGTGCCAGCAGTGTGGAGACAGGCATCACAGATACGCAGTATTTT. Protein: CASSVETGITDTQYF.

This clone was counted only a few times. This chain links TRBV4-1 with TRBJ1-2, with D possibly TRBD1 on 5 matching bases. Germline V gives CDR1 MGHRA, CDR2 YSYEKL. Trimming shortened V by 4 bases and J by 1 base, and 19 bases separated the two germline ends. The CDR3 has 17 amino acids. The CDR3 DNA reads TGCGCCAGCAGCCTCACATCGGGGGTTGAGGATAACTATGGCTACACCTTC. Translation: CASSLTSGVEDNYGYTF.